The present T cell receptor beta chain was sequenced within a study of T cell clones after liver transplantation. On the study more broadly: Pre-transplant mixed lymphocyte reactions yielded third-party-reactive TCRbeta sequences as comparators for graft-donor-reactive sequences. Until 12-24 months post-transplant, subjects got standard immunosuppression and no induction. Broader study findings: The donor-reactive repertoire was only partly measurable in a couple of subjects, lacking donor cells.

A remark on this clone: As yet, its antigen is unknown.

From germline, CDR1 is SGHDT and CDR2 YYEEEE. The V end was cut by 0 bases, the J end by 5 bases, with 11 bases between. The CDR3 has 14 residues. Profiled with immunoSEQ multiplex PCR; TCRdb holds only in-frame clones, not every one. The sample records around 71,000 clones, 75% to 90% being singletons. This sequence originates from a human patient who received a liver transplant. Part of the T cell pool may stem from the graft donor. The starting material was CD4+ T cells from blood, obtained 12 months after liver transplant. This rearrangement joins TRBV5-6 to TRBJ1-1; D uncertain. DNA of the CDR3: TGTGCCAGCAGCTTGGTACCCACGGGTACTGAAGCTTTCTTT. It specifies CASSLVPTGTEAFF.